This T cell receptor (beta chain) comes out of a study of graft-versus-host responses after intestinal transplantation. Study details: Isolated intestinal, liver-intestinal, or multivisceral transplants had been given to the recipients. After anti-thymocyte globulin induction, recipients took tacrolimus and steroids for around three years. Broader study findings: Subjects displaying graft-donor T cell macrochimerism possessed elevated graft-versus-host to host-versus-graft clonal ratios inside allografts. Recipient marrow contained GvH clones, some of which appeared first in ileum or blood.

Clones were sequenced by immunoSEQ multiplex PCR, and TCRdb holds only the in-frame ones, with some missing. The sample has tens of thousands of clones; about 95% are singletons. This clone was detected once. The antigen is unknown. Germline V lookup: CDR1 SGHRS, CDR2 YFSETQ. The CDR3 consists of 13 residues. The V and J ends lost 4 bases and 4 bases respectively, with 11 bases between them. Source: unstimulated CD4+ T cells sorted from spleen or lymph node cells, taken before transplant. The J gene is TRBJ2-5, the V gene TRBV5-1; TRBD2 is a possible D gene (7 bases). This receptor was taken from a human donor who was the organ donor for an intestinal transplant. The CDR3 DNA is TGCGCCAGCAGCGGGGGGGCCAGAGAGACCCAGTACTTC. It specifies CASSGGARETQYF.